The 2 T cell receptor beta chains listed next were all sequenced from one sample in a study of T-cell memory formation after mild COVID-19. TCRdb re-analysed the 5' RACE reads in MiXCR, keeping a single row per CDR3 protein. The repertoire consists of around 250,000 distinct CDR3 sequences, with about 17% occurring once and the leading ten covering 20% to 25%. The material sequenced was PBMCs or a T cell subset sorted from them (not recorded which). These receptors originate from a man between 18 and 35 years old who had mild COVID-19 (a few samples of this study predate the infection). Cell type and time point are not known.

This clonotype was seen a few times. J is TRBJ2-2 and V is TRBV11-3; D uncertain. This CDR3 spans 13 amino acids. The V gene's germline CDR1 is SGHNT and CDR2 YENEEA. V lost 1 base and J 9 bases, leaving 9 bases between the germline ends. The CDR3 DNA reads as TGTGCCAGCAGCTTAGGTCCGCAAAGGGAGCTGTTTTTT. It encodes CASSLGPQRELFF. The whole variable domain, filled in from reference TRBV11-3 and TRBJ2-2, reads EAGVVQSPRYKIIEKKQPVAFWCNPISGHNTLYWYLQNLGQGPELLIRYENEEAVDDSQLPKDRFSAERLKGVDSTLKIQPAELGDSAVYLCASSLGPQRELFFGEGSRLTVL.

This clonotype was detected only once. The chain carries TRBV20-1 and TRBJ2-1; a weak D match, TRBD1 (6 bases). This CDR3 has 14 residues. The germline V gene has CDR1 DFQATT and CDR2 SNEGSKA (reference sequence). V lost 5 bases, J lost 2 bases, and 13 bases lay in between. In DNA form, the CDR3 reads TGCAGTGCTCCGGGACAACTTCCCTACAATGAGCAGTTCTTC. The encoded protein is CSAPGQLPYNEQFF.